The clone carrying this T cell receptor (beta chain) was detected only a few times. These data originate in a study of blood T cell repertoires in COVID-19. Method: immunoSEQ multiplex PCR; TCRdb's copy keeps in-frame clones and lacks some. The data show 330,000 or so clones, roughly 87% seen once. Source material: peripheral blood. This TCR was recovered from a man in his thirties or forties with COVID-19, enrolled during active disease.

CDR3 in DNA: TGTGCCAGTAGTCCTCGACAGGGGGAGAGGAATGGCTACACCTTC. Its translation: CASSPRQGERNGYTF. J is TRBJ1-2 and V is TRBV19, with 9 bases fitting TRBD1. Germline trimming cut 5 bases from V and 6 bases from J; bases unmatched to any gene: 10. Germline V gene data show CDR1 as LNHDA and CDR2 as SQIVND (reference sequence). The CDR3 totals 15 residues.